Sequencing of this T cell receptor (beta chain) was carried out in a study of blood T cell repertoires in COVID-19. Authors' data handling: By means of reference gene primer amplification, nucleated cell counts were estimated. TCRdb's table, derived via immunoSEQ multiplex PCR, lists solely in-frame clones and lacks some. Clone size and the V and J calls come from that table; the DNA yielded D and trimming. The sample carries around 42,000 clones, around 88% recorded once. The CDR3 loop spans 17 amino acids. Losses at the gene ends were 4 bases for V and 1 base for J; bases not matched to a gene: 12. Germline CDR1 and CDR2: SGHRS and YFSETQ.

This rearrangement joins TRBV5-1 to TRBJ2-3; 7 bases match TRBD2. The sample consisted of peripheral blood. This TCR derives from a human donor in a cohort sampled during active COVID-19. CDR3 DNA: TGCGCCAGCAGCCTCACCTTCGGGGGGATGGGCACAGATACGCAGTATTTT. This encodes CASSLTFGGMGTDTQYF.